These T cell receptor beta chains were read from a single sample in a study of blood T cell repertoires in COVID-19. The method was immunoSEQ multiplex PCR; TCRdb's version includes in-frame clones alone and lacks a portion of them. The sample contains about 170,000 clones, about four fifths of which appear only once. Sequencing was performed on peripheral blood. These receptors were collected from a woman of 80 years or more with active or convalescent COVID-19. CDR3s include the opening cysteine and the closing phenylalanine or tryptophan. The D gene is left open where the match is weak. Clone size, where shown, is once, few, many, or a class for clones that have expanded.

cdr3_nt: TGCGCCAGCAGCTTCAGGGGAAGGAACACTGAAGCTTTCTTT
cdr3_aa: CASSFRGRNTEAFF
j_call: TRBJ1-1
clone_size: -
v_call: TRBV5-1
d_call: -

cdr3_nt: TGTGCCAGCAGTGGCGGACTAGCGGAGACCAATGAGCAGTTCTTC
cdr3_aa: CASSGGLAETNEQFF
j_call: TRBJ2-1
clone_size: -
v_call: TRBV2
d_call: TRBD2

cdr3_nt: TGTGCCAGCAGTGAGTTCCGGGGAGCCCATAATGAAAAACTGTTTTTT
cdr3_aa: CASSEFRGAHNEKLFF
j_call: TRBJ1-4
clone_size: -
v_call: TRBV6-1
d_call: -

cdr3_nt: TGCGCCAGCAGCCCCCTAGCGGTAGCCTACGAGCAGTACTTC
cdr3_aa: CASSPLAVAYEQYF
j_call: TRBJ2-7
clone_size: once
v_call: TRBV5-1
d_call: TRBD2

cdr3_nt: TGTGCCAGCAGCTTCGGGGTAGCGGGAGCCGGGAATGAGCAGTTCTTC
cdr3_aa: CASSFGVAGAGNEQFF
j_call: TRBJ2-1
clone_size: few
v_call: TRBV5-4
d_call: TRBD2

cdr3_nt: TGCGCCAGCAGCCGAGCCGGGGGCACAGATACGCAGTATTTT
cdr3_aa: CASSRAGGTDTQYF
j_call: TRBJ2-3
clone_size: -
v_call: TRBV4-1
d_call: -

cdr3_nt: TGTGCCAGTAGTCGCGGAACCGGGGAGCTGTTTTTT
cdr3_aa: CASSRGTGELFF
j_call: TRBJ2-2
clone_size: -
v_call: TRBV19
d_call: -

cdr3_nt: TGTGCCAGCAGTGAAGAGACAGTCACTGAAGCTTTCTTT
cdr3_aa: CASSEETVTEAFF
j_call: TRBJ1-1
clone_size: -
v_call: TRBV6-1
d_call: -

cdr3_nt: TGTGCCTGGAGGGACACAGGGGCTGGAAACACCATATATTTT
cdr3_aa: CAWRDTGAGNTIYF
j_call: TRBJ1-3
clone_size: -
v_call: TRBV30
d_call: TRBD1

cdr3_nt: TGCGCCAGCAGCTTGTGGGGGCCCACAGATACGCAGTATTTT
cdr3_aa: CASSLWGPTDTQYF
j_call: TRBJ2-3
clone_size: few
v_call: TRBV5-1
d_call: -

cdr3_nt: TGTGCCAGTAGTATATCAGGTACCACTGAAGCTTTCTTT
cdr3_aa: CASSISGTTEAFF
j_call: TRBJ1-1
clone_size: few
v_call: TRBV19
d_call: -

cdr3_nt: TGCGCCAGCAGCCTACAGGGGGGGAACACTGAAGCTTTCTTT
cdr3_aa: CASSLQGGNTEAFF
j_call: TRBJ1-1
clone_size: -
v_call: TRBV5-1
d_call: TRBD1

cdr3_nt: TGCGCCAGCAGCTTGGCGACAGGGAGGGAGACCCAGTACTTC
cdr3_aa: CASSLATGRETQYF
j_call: TRBJ2-5
clone_size: -
v_call: TRBV5-1
d_call: -

cdr3_nt: TGCGCCAGCAGCCCGACAACACCCGACAGGGCTGGAAACACCATATATTTT
cdr3_aa: CASSPTTPDRAGNTIYF
j_call: TRBJ1-3
clone_size: -
v_call: TRBV5-1
d_call: TRBD1